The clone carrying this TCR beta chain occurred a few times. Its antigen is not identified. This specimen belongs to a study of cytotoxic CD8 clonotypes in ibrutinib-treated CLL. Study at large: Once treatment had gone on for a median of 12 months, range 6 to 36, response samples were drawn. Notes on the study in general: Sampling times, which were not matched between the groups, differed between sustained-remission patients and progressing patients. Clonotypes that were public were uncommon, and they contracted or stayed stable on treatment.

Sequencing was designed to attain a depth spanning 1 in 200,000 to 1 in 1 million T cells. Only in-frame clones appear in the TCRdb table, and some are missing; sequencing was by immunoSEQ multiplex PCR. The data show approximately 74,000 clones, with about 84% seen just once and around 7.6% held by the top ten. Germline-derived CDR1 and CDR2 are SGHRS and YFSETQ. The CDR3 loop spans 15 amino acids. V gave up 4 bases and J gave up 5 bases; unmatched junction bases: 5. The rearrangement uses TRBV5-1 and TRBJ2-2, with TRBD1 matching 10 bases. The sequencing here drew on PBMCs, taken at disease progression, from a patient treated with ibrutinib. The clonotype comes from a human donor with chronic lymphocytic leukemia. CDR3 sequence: CASSPGQGRTGELFF. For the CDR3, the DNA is TGCGCCAGCAGCCCGGGACAGGGGCGAACCGGGGAGCTGTTTTTT.